These 29 T cell receptor beta chains came from one sample sequenced in a study of blood T cell repertoires in COVID-19. Method: immunoSEQ multiplex PCR; TCRdb's copy keeps in-frame clones and lacks some. The repertoire includes about 180,000 clones, 83% of them detected once, and more than 7.5% sits in the top ten. The sequenced material came from peripheral blood. The origin of the receptors is a woman in her 70s with COVID-19, enrolled during active disease.

This chain connects TRBV6-5 to TRBJ1-2; a weak D match, TRBD1 (6 bases). CDR1 is MNHEY and CDR2 is SVGAGI in the germline V gene. V was clipped by 8 bases and J by 1 base, with 14 bases between them. The CDR3 spans 14 residues. The CDR3, as DNA: TGTGCCAGCTGGCGGGGGACATATAACTATGGCTACACCTTC. Translating it yields CASWRGTYNYGYTF.

This clone was counted a few times. V gene TRBV28 combines with J gene TRBJ1-6; 7 bases map to TRBD1. Germline CDR1 MDHEN, CDR2 SYDVKM. J gave up 7 bases and V 6 bases, and 9 bases lay outside the gene matches. The CDR3 length is 15 residues. The CDR3 coding sequence is TGTGCCAGCAGCGCCGAGGGGGCGGGGAATTCACCCCTCCACTTT. Amino acid sequence: CASSAEGAGNSPLHF. Supplemented by reference TRBV28 and TRBJ1-6, the full variable domain reads DVKVTQSSRYLVKRTGEKVFLECVQDMDHENMFWYRQDPGLGLRLIYFSYDVKMKEKGDIPEGYSVSREKKERFSLILESASTNQTSMYLCASSAEGAGNSPLHFGNGTRLTVT.

V is TRBV5-6 and J is TRBJ2-7, with D possibly TRBD2 on 6 matching bases. Per germline, CDR1 SGHDT and CDR2 YYEEEE. The CDR3 is made up of 15 amino acids. Deletions cut 4 bases from V and 11 bases from J, with 25 bases between. The CDR3 loop is CASSPRLVMGLEEYF. The CDR3 DNA sequence: TGTGCCAGCAGCCCCCGACTAGTGATGGGGTTAGAGGAGTACTTC.

The J gene is TRBJ1-1, the V gene TRBV7-9; D not resolved. Germline assignment: CDR1 SEHNR and CDR2 FQNEAQ (reference sequence). CDR3 length equals 15 residues. The V end lost 5 bases, the J end lost 5 bases, and 18 bases lay between the germline ends. CDR3 bases: TGTGCCAGCAGCCGAGGGAGTGGGGTTCGGACTGAAGCTTTCTTT. The encoded protein is CASSRGSGVRTEAFF. The full variable domain, its missing parts supplied by reference TRBV7-9 and TRBJ1-1, is DTGVSQNPRHKITKRGQNVTFRCDPISEHNRLYWYRQTLGQGPEFLTYFQNEAQLEKSRLLSDRFSAERPKGSFSTLEIQRTEQGDSAMYLCASSRGSGVRTEAFFGQGTRLTVV.

The V and J genes are TRBV6-5 and TRBJ1-2; possible D gene TRBD1, 5 bases. V was pared by 6 bases and J by 5 bases, with 16 bases between. Germline assignment: CDR1 MNHEY and CDR2 SVGAGI. The CDR3 contains 14 residues. CDR3 sequence: CASSQEAGGYGYTF. The CDR3 coding sequence is TGTGCCAGCAGCCAAGAAGCGGGGGGGTATGGCTACACCTTC.

The CDR3 here is CSAPWRDTQYF. The DNA for the CDR3 is TGCAGTGCCCCATGGAGGGATACGCAGTATTTT. This rearrangement joins TRBV20-1 to TRBJ2-3; D perhaps matches TRBD2 (5 bases). The length of the CDR3 is 11 residues. V was trimmed by 6 bases and J by 6 bases, leaving 10 bases between them. Per the germline V gene, CDR1 is DFQATT and CDR2 is SNEGSKA (reference sequence).

This clone appeared a single time. The chain joins TRBV28 to TRBJ2-4, with 15 bases matching TRBD2. Germline V CDR1 and CDR2: MDHEN, SYDVKM. J was trimmed by 2 bases and V by 2 bases; bases with no gene match: 7. This CDR3 contains 19 residues. In nucleotides, the CDR3 is TGTGCCAGCAGTTTACGGGGACTAGCGGGAGGTGGGACCAAAAACATTCAGTACTTC. Translating it yields CASSLRGLAGGGTKNIQYF.

This clone was observed a single time. V and J are TRBV19 and TRBJ2-7; D is undetermined. This CDR3 has 17 residues. Trimming removed 4 bases from V and 3 bases from J, with 22 bases in between. Germline V gene lookup returns CDR1 LNHDA and CDR2 SQIVND (reference sequence). CDR3 sequence (DNA): TGTGCCAGTAGTAATCGCCCGCAACAGAGCCGTCGCTACGAGCAGTACTTC. It is translated as CASSNRPQQSRRYEQYF.

This sequence joins TRBV6-5 and TRBJ2-5; 14 positions agree with TRBD2. The CDR3 extends over 14 amino acids. Germline CDR1 is MNHEY and CDR2 is SVGAGI. Trimming cost V 5 bases and J 5 bases; bases outside gene matches: 1. CDR3 loop: CASSRTSGGETQYF. The CDR3 coding sequence is TGTGCCAGCAGTCGGACTAGCGGGGGGGAGACCCAGTACTTC.

The chain recombines TRBV19 with TRBJ2-2; TRBD1 matches at 8 bases. V shed 8 bases, J shed 2 bases, and the junction held 19 bases outside the gene matches. CDR1 LNHDA and CDR2 SQIVND come from the germline V gene (reference sequence). The CDR3 consists of 19 residues. The CDR3 coding sequence is TGTGCCAGTTACTCAGGGGGCTCAGCCTGGATATCTAACACCGGGGAGCTGTTTTTT. Translating it yields CASYSGGSAWISNTGELFF.

The chain employs TRBV5-5 and TRBJ2-2; 13 nucleotides agree with TRBD2. CDR1 and CDR2 (germline): SGHKS, YYEKEE (reference sequence). This CDR3 comprises 16 residues. V dropped 5 bases and J dropped 3; count of bases not matched to a gene: 4. Written as DNA, the CDR3 is TGTGCCAGCAGGCAGACTAGCGGGAGGTACACCGGGGAGCTGTTTTTT. Translation gives CASRQTSGRYTGELFF. The complete variable domain, with remaining parts taken from reference TRBV5-5 and TRBJ2-2, reads DAGVTQSPTHLIKTRGQQVTLRCSPISGHKSVSWYQQVLGQGPQFIFQYYEKEERGRGNFPDRFSARQFPNYSSELNVNALLLGDSALYLCASRQTSGRYTGELFFGEGSRLTVL.

This clone occurred once. The chain carries TRBV7-6 and TRBJ1-4; the match to TRBD1 covers 10 bases. The CDR3 covers 14 residues. Germline-derived CDR1 and CDR2 are SGHVS and FNYEAQ. J gave up 10 bases and V 1 base, and 3 bases lay outside the gene matches. CDR3 DNA sequence: TGTGCCAGCAGCTTAGGGACAGGGGGAAGAAAACTGTTTTTT. Its protein is CASSLGTGGRKLFF.

This clone was recorded once. The chain employs TRBV2 and TRBJ2-1; TRBD2 matches at 10 bases. This CDR3 has 16 amino acids. CDR1 and CDR2 (germline): SNHLY, FYNNEI. J lost 3 bases, V lost 0 bases, and 2 bases had no gene match. The CDR3 coding sequence is TGTGCCAGCAGTGAAGCCAGGACTAGCGGCTACAATGAGCAGTTCTTC. Protein sequence: CASSEARTSGYNEQFF.

This clone was detected only a few times. The chain combines TRBV7-8 with TRBJ2-3, with a weak D call TRBD2 (5 bases). V was pared by 2 bases and J by 6 bases, with 15 bases between. The CDR3 consists of 15 residues. The germline V gene encodes CDR1 SGHVS and CDR2 FQNEAQ. CDR3 sequence reads: CASSLLGGQADTQYF. DNA of the CDR3: TGTGCCAGCAGCTTATTAGGCGGGCAGGCCGATACGCAGTATTTT.

The genes are TRBV6-2 or TRBV6-3 and TRBJ2-1; 8 nucleotides line up with TRBD2. This CDR3 is 15 amino acids long. Germline CDR1 is MNHEY and CDR2 is SVGEGT. J gave up 2 bases and V 2 bases, and 2 bases lay outside the gene matches. CDR3 loop: CASSYPGGPYNEQFF. CDR3 coding DNA: TGTGCCAGCAGTTACCCGGGAGGGCCCTACAATGAGCAGTTCTTC.

CDR3 sequence: CASSSRTGPHHEQYF. CDR3 in DNA: TGTGCCAGCAGTTCGAGGACAGGGCCCCACCACGAGCAGTACTTC. This chain connects TRBV6-5 to TRBJ2-7, with TRBD1 identical over 8 bases. Germline-derived CDR1 and CDR2 are MNHEY and SVGAGI. V dropped 4 bases and J dropped 5; count of bases not matched to a gene: 10. CDR3 length: 15 residues.

Only a few counts were recorded for this clone. The rearrangement joins TRBV3-1 (or the pseudogene TRBV3-2) to TRBJ2-2, with TRBD2 matching over 11 bases. With 6 bases clipped from V and 5 bases from J, the junction kept 14 bases outside the gene matches. The CDR3 sequence is 18 residues long. Germline values: CDR1 LGHDT, CDR2 YNNKEL (reference sequence). The CDR3 coding sequence is TGTGCCAGCAGGCATTTTACTACTAGCGGGAGACGAACCGGGGAGCTGTTTTTT. Its protein is CASRHFTTSGRRTGELFF.

The chain is built from TRBV4-3 and TRBJ2-1, with 10 positions matching TRBD1. The J segment lost 1 base and the V segment lost 4 bases, leaving 7 bases of the junction unmatched. The CDR3 loop spans 17 amino acids. Germline-derived CDR1 and CDR2 are LGHNA and YSLEER. The CDR3 nucleotides read TGCGCCAGCAGCCGTTCACCGGGACAGGGGTCCTACAATGAGCAGTTCTTC. The encoded protein is CASSRSPGQGSYNEQFF.

The rearrangement links TRBV7-9 to TRBJ1-1; D uncertain. CDR3 length: 13 amino acids. V lost 1 base and J 3 bases, leaving 6 bases between the germline ends. From germline, CDR1 is SEHNR and CDR2 FQNEAQ (reference sequence). DNA of the CDR3: TGTGCCAGCAGCTTAGTTCGGGACACTGAAGCTTTCTTT. Residues: CASSLVRDTEAFF.

The rearrangement joins TRBV30 to TRBJ2-5; D might be TRBD1 (6 bases). The CDR3 is 17 amino acids. From germline, CDR1 is GTSNPN and CDR2 SVGIG (reference sequence). The ends were cut back, 0 bases at V and 5 bases at J, with 22 bases in the middle. CDR3 nucleotide sequence: TGTGCCTGGAGTGTACGAGGGGCAGGGGCGAGGATGGAGACCCAGTACTTC. Translated, it gives CAWSVRGAGARMETQYF.

The rearrangement joins TRBV7-2 to TRBJ2-5; 10 positions agree with TRBD1. The length of the CDR3 is 16 residues. In germline, CDR1 is SGHTA, CDR2 FQGNSA. V was clipped by 5 bases and J by 6 bases; unmatched bases: 12. The CDR3 region has the DNA TGTGCCAGCAGCCCAAGTCCCGGACAGGGGGTAAAGACCCAGTACTTC. Translation: CASSPSPGQGVKTQYF.

This chain's CDR3 is CATGGLAGNTGELFF. As DNA, the CDR3 is TGTGCCACCGGAGGACTAGCGGGAAACACCGGGGAGCTGTTTTTT. J is TRBJ2-2 and V is TRBV24-1; TRBD2 aligns across 12 bases. V lost 9 bases and J lost 2; bases outside the gene matches: 3. CDR3 size: 15 residues. The germline CDR1 and CDR2 sequences are KGHDR and SFDVKD.

The CDR3 protein is CASSRQGSYNEQFF. CDR3 DNA sequence: TGCGCCAGCAGTCGACAGGGCTCCTACAATGAGCAGTTCTTC. V usage is TRBV5-1 and J usage is TRBJ2-1; TRBD1 agrees at 7 bases. The CDR3 contains 14 residues. The germline CDR1 and CDR2 sequences are SGHRS and YFSETQ. V was clipped by 5 bases and J by 0 bases; unmatched bases: 2.

This clone was observed a few times. The chain couples TRBV9 to TRBJ1-3; 7 bases map to TRBD1. Trimming at V came to 3 bases and at J to 0 bases, leaving 3 bases not matched to a gene. The CDR3 contains 15 residues. Germline CDR1 reads SGDLS; CDR2 reads YYNGEE. CDR3 bases: TGTGCCAGCAGCGCTACAGGGGCCTCTGGAAACACCATATATTTT. Its protein is CASSATGASGNTIYF.

The V call is TRBV6-5, the J call TRBJ1-6; unclear D gene. Germline loops: CDR1 MNHEY, CDR2 SVGAGI. The CDR3 is made up of 16 amino acids. Trimming pared 0 bases from V and 8 bases from J, leaving 14 bases between. CDR3 in amino acids: CASSYSTVGSDSPLHF. The CDR3 DNA reads as TGTGCCAGCAGTTACTCCACCGTTGGGAGTGATTCACCCCTCCACTTT.

The chain employs TRBV6-1 and TRBJ1-6; perhaps TRBD1 as D (5 bases). Germline CDR1 and CDR2: MNHNS and SASEGT. The CDR3 runs to 13 residues. Deletions cut 3 bases from V and 14 bases from J, with 14 bases between. The CDR3 bases are TGTGCCAGCAGTGAGGGGCCGGGGGTTTCCCTCCACTTT. It specifies CASSEGPGVSLHF.

This clone appeared a single time. This chain uses TRBV24-1 with TRBJ2-1, with 7 bases aligning to TRBD2. This CDR3 comprises 13 residues. Germline values: CDR1 KGHDR, CDR2 SFDVKD. Losses at the gene ends were 6 bases for V and 7 bases for J; bases not matched to a gene: 5. Here the CDR3 DNA reads TGTGCCACCAGTCCCGGGACTAAGAATGAGCAGTTCTTC. Amino acid sequence: CATSPGTKNEQFF.

The V gene is TRBV27, the J gene TRBJ2-6; possible D gene TRBD1, 5 bases. With 3 bases removed from V and 2 bases from J, the gap between germline ends came to 11 bases. The CDR3 contains 16 residues. Per the germline V gene, CDR1 is MNHEY and CDR2 is SMNVEV (reference sequence). CDR3 residues: CASSFSRVAGANVLTF. CDR3 in DNA: TGTGCCAGCAGTTTTTCCAGGGTAGCTGGGGCCAACGTCCTGACTTTC.

The chain links TRBV10-3 to TRBJ1-1; D is perhaps TRBD1 (6 bases). Germline lookup yields CDR1 ENHRY and CDR2 SYGVKD. CDR3 length: 12 amino acids. Trimming removed 7 bases at V and 4 bases at J, with 10 bases between. The CDR3 reads CAIKGGGTEAFF. The CDR3 region has the DNA TGTGCCATCAAGGGGGGGGGCACTGAAGCTTTCTTT.